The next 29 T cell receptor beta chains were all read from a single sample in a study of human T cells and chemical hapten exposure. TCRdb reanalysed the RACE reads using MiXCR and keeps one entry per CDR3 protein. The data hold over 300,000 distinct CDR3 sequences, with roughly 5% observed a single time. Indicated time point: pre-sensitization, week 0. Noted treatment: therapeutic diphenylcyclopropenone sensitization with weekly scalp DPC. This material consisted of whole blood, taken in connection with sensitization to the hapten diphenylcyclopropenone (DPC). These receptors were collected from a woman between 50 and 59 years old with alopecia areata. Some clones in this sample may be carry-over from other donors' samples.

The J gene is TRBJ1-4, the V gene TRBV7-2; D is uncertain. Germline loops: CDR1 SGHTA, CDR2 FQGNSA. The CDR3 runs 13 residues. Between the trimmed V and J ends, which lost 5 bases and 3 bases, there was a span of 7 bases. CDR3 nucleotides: TGTGCCAGCAGCCCGCAGTCTAATGAAAAACTGTTTTTT. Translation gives CASSPQSNEKLFF.

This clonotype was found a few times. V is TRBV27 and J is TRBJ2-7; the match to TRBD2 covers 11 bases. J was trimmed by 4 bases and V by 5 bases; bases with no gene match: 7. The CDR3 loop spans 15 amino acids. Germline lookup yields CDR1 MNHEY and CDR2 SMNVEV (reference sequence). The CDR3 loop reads CASSQSLAGGYEQYF. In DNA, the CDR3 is TGTGCCAGCAGTCAATCGCTAGCGGGAGGATACGAGCAGTACTTC.

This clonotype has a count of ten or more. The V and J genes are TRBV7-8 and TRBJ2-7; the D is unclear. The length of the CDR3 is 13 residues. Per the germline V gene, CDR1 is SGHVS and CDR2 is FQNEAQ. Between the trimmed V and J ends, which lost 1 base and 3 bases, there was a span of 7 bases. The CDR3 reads CASSLEAYYEQYF. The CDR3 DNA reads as TGTGCCAGCAGCTTAGAGGCCTACTACGAGCAGTACTTC.

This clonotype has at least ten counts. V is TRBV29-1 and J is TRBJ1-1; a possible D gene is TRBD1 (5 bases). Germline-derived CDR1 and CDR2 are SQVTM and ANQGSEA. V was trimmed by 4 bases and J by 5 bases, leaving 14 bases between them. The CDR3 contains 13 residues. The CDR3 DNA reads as TGCAGCGTTGGCCTAGTGGGGGGAACTGAAGCTTTCTTT. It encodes CSVGLVGGTEAFF.

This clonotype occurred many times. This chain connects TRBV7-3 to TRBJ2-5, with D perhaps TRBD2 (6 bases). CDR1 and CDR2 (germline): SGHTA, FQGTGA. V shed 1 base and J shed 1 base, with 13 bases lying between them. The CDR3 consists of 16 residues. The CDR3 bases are TGTGCCAGCAGCTTAAGGTCCGGGGGAGGCCAAGAGACCCAGTACTTC. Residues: CASSLRSGGGQETQYF.

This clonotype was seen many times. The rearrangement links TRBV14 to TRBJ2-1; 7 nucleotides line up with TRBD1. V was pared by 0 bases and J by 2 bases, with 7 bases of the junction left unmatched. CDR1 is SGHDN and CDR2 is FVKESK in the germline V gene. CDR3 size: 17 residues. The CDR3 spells CASSQDGDRAPYNEQFF. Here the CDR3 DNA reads TGTGCCAGCAGCCAAGATGGCGACAGGGCTCCCTACAATGAGCAGTTCTTC.

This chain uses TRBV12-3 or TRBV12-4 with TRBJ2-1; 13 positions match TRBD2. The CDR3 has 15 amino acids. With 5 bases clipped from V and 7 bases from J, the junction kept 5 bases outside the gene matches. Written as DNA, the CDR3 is TGTGCCAGCAGTCACCGACTAGCGGGGGGAAATGAGCAGTTCTTC. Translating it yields CASSHRLAGGNEQFF.

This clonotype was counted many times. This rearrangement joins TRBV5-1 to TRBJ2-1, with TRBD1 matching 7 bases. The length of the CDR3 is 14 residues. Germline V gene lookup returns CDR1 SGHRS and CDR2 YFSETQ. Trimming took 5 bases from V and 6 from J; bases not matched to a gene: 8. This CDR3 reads CASSYGTVFNEQFF. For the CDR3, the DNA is TGCGCCAGCAGTTATGGGACAGTGTTCAATGAGCAGTTCTTC.

The CDR3 sequence is CASPKDRTGSTDTQYF. The CDR3 DNA is TGTGCCAGCCCAAAGGATCGGACAGGTAGCACAGATACGCAGTATTTT. This rearrangement joins TRBV14 to TRBJ2-3, with TRBD1 identical over 7 bases. J lost 0 bases, V lost 8 bases, and 11 bases had no gene match. This CDR3 spans 16 amino acids. Germline CDR1 reads SGHDN; CDR2 reads FVKESK.

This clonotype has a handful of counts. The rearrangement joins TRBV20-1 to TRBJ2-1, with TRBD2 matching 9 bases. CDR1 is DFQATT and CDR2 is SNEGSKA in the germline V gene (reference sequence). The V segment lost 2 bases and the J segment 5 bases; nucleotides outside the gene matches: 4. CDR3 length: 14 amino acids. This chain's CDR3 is CSARFRLADNEQFF. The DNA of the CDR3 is TGCAGTGCTAGATTCCGACTAGCGGACAATGAGCAGTTCTTC.

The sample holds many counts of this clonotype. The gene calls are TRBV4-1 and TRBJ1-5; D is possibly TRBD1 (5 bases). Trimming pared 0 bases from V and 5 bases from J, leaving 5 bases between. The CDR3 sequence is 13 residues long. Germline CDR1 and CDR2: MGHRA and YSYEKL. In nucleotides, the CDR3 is TGCGCCAGCAGCCAAGAAGGGGATCAGCCCCAGCATTTT. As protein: CASSQEGDQPQHF.

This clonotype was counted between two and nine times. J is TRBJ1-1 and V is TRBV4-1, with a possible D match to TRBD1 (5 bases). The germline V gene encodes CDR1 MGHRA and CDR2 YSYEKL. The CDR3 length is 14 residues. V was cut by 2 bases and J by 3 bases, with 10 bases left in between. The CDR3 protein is CASSQLGVYTEAFF. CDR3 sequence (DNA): TGCGCCAGCAGCCAACTGGGGGTGTACACTGAAGCTTTCTTT.

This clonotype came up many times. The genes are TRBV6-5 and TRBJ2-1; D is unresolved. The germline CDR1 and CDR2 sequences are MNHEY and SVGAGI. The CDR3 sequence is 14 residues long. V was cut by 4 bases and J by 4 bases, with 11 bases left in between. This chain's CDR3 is CASSSTIGYNEQFF. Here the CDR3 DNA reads TGTGCCAGCAGTTCCACCATCGGATACAATGAGCAGTTCTTC.

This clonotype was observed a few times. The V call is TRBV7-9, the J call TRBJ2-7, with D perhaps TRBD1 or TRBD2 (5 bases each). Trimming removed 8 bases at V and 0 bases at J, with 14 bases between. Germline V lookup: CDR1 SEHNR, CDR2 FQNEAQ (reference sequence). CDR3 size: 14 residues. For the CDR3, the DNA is TGTGCCAGCGCCGGGACGCCGAGCTCCTACGAGCAGTACTTC. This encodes CASAGTPSSYEQYF.

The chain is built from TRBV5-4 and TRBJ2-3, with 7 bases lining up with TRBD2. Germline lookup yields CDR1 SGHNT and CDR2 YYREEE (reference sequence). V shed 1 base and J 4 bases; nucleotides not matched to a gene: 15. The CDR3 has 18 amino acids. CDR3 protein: CASSLTAGWRELPDTQYF. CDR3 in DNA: TGTGCCAGCAGCTTGACGGCAGGGTGGCGGGAGTTACCAGATACGCAGTATTTT.

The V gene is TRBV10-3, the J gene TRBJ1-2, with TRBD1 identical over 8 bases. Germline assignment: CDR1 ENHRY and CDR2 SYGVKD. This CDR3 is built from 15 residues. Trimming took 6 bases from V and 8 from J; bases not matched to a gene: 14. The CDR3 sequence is CAIRENMDRVDGYTF. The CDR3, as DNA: TGTGCCATCAGGGAAAATATGGACAGGGTGGACGGCTACACCTTC.

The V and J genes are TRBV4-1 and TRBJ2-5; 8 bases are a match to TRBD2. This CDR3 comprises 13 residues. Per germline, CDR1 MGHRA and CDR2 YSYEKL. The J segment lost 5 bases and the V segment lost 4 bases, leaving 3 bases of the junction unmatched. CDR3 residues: CASSRAGEETQYF. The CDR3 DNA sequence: TGCGCCAGCAGCCGAGCGGGGGAGGAGACCCAGTACTTC.

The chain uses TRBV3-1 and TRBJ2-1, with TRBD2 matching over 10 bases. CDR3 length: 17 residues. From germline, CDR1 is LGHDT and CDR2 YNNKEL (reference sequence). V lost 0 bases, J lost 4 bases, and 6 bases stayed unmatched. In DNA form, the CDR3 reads TGTGCCAGCAGCCAAGATCCTGGACTAGCGGTTTACAATGAGCAGTTCTTC. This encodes CASSQDPGLAVYNEQFF.

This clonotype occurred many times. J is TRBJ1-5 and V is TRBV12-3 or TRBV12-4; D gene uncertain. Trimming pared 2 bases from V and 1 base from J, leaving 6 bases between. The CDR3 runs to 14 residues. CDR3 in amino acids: CASSLSRSNQPQHF. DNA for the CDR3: TGTGCCAGCAGTTTAAGTCGGAGCAATCAGCCCCAGCATTTT.

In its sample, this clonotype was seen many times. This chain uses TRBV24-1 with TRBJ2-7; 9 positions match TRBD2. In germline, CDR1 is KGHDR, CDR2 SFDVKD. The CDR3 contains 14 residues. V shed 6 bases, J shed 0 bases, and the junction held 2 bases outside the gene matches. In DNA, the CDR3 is TGTGCCACCAGTCGCGGGAGGGCCTCCTACGAGCAGTACTTC. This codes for CATSRGRASYEQYF.

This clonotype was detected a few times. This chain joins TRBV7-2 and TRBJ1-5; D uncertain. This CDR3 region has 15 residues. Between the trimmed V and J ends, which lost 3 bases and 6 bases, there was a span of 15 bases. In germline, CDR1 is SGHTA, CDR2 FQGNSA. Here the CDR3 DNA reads TGTGCCAGCAGCTTCTCAGCGTTGGGTGGTCAGCCCCAGCATTTT. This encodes CASSFSALGGQPQHF.

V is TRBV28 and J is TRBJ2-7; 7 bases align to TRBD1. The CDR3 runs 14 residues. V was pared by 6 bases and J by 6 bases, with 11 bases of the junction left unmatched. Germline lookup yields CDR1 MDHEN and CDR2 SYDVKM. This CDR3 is CASRPGTVLSEQYF. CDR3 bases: TGTGCCAGCAGGCCCGGGACAGTCCTAAGCGAGCAGTACTTC.

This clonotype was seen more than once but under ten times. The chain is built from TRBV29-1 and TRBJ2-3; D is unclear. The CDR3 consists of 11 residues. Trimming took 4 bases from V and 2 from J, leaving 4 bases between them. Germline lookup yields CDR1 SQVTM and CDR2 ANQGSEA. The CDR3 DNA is TGCAGCGTTGCGGTCACAGATACGCAGTATTTT. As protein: CSVAVTDTQYF.

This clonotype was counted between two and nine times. This chain's CDR3 is CASSFEGGSTDTQYF. CDR3 DNA sequence: TGTGCCAGCAGCTTTGAAGGCGGGAGCACAGATACGCAGTATTTT. The chain employs TRBV5-4 and TRBJ2-3, with D possibly TRBD2 on 5 matching bases. V gave up 2 bases and J gave up 0 bases, with 10 bases separating them. The length of the CDR3 is 15 residues. From germline, CDR1 is SGHNT and CDR2 YYREEE (reference sequence). The full variable domain, rest sourced from reference TRBV5-4 and TRBJ2-3, is ETGVTQSPTHLIKTRGQQVTLRCSSQSGHNTVSWYQQALGQGPQFIFQYYREEENGRGNFPPRFSGLQFPNYSSELNVNALELDDSALYLCASSFEGGSTDTQYFGPGTRLTVL.

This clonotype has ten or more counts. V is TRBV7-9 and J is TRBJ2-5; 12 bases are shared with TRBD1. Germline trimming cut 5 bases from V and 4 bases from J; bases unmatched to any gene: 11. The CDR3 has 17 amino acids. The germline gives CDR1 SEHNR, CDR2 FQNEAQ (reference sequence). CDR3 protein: CASSRNPGTGGGETQYF. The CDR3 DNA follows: TGTGCCAGCAGCCGTAACCCTGGGACAGGGGGCGGAGAGACCCAGTACTTC.

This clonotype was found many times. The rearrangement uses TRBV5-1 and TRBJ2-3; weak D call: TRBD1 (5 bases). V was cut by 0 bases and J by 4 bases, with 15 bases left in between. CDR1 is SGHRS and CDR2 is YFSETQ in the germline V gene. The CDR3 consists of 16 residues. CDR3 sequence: CASSLAQGGRADTQYF. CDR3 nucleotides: TGCGCCAGCAGCTTGGCTCAGGGCGGTCGGGCAGATACGCAGTATTTT. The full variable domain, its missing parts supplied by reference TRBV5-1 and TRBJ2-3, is KAGVTQTPRYLIKTRGQQVTLSCSPISGHRSVSWYQQTPGQGLQFLFEYFSETQRNKGNFPGRFSGRQFSNSRSEMNVSTLELGDSALYLCASSLAQGGRADTQYFGPGTRLTVL.

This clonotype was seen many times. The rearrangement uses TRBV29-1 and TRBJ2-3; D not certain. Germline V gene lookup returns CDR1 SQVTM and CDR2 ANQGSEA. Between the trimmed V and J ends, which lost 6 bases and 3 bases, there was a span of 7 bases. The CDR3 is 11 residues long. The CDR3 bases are TGCAGCGTCCGTCGTACAGATACGCAGTATTTT. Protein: CSVRRTDTQYF.

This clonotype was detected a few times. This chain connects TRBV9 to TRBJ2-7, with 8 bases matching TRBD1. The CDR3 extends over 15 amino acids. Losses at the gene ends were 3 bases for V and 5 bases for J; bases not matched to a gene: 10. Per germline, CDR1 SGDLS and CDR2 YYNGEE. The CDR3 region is CASSARTGRMDEQYF. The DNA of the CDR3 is TGTGCCAGCAGCGCTCGGACAGGGAGGATGGACGAGCAGTACTTC.

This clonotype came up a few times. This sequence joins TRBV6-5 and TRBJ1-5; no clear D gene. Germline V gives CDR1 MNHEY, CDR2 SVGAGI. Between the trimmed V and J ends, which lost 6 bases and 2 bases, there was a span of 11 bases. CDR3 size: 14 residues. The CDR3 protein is CASSLQKGNQPQHF. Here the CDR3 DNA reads TGTGCCAGCAGCTTACAGAAAGGCAATCAGCCCCAGCATTTT.